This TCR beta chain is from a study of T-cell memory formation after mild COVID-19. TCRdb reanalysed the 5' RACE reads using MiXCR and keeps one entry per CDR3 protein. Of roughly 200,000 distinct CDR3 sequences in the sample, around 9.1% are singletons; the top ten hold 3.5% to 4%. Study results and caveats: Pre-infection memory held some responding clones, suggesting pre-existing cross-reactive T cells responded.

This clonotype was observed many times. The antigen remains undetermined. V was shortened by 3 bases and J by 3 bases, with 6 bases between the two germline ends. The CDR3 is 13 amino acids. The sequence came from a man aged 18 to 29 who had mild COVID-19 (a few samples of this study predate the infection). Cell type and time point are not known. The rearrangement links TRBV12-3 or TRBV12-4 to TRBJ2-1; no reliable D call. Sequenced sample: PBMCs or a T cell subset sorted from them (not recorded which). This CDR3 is CASSFWVYNEQFF. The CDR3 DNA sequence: TGTGCCAGCAGTTTTTGGGTCTACAATGAGCAGTTCTTC.